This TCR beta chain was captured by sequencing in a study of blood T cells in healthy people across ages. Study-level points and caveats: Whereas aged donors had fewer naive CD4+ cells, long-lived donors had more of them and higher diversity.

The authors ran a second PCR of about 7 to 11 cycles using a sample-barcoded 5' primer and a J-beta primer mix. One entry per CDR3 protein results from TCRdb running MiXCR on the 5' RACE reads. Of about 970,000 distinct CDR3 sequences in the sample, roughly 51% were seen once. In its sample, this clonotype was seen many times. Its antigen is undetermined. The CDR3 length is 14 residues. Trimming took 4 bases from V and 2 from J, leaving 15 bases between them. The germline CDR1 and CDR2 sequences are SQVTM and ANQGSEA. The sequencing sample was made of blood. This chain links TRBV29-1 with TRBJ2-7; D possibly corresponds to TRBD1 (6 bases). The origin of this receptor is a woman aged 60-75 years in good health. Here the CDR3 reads CSVVGQRRTYEQYF. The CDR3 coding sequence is TGCAGCGTTGTTGGACAGCGAAGGACCTACGAGCAGTACTTC.